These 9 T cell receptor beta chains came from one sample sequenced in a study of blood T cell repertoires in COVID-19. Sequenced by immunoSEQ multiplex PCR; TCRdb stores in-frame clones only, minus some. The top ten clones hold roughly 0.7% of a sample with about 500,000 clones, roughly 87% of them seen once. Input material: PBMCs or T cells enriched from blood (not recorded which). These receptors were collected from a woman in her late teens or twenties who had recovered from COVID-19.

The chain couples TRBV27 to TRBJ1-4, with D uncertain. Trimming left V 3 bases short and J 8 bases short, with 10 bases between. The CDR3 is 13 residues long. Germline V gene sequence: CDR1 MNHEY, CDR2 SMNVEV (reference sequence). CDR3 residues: CASSFLGGEKLFF. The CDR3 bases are TGTGCCAGCAGTTTCTTAGGAGGCGAAAAACTGTTTTTT.

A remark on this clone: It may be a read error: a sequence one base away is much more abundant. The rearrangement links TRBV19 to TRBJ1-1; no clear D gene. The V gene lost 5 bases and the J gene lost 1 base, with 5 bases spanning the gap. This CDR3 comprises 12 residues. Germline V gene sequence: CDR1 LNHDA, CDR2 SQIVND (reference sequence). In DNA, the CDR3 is TGTGCCAGTAGTTTCCGGAACACTGAAGCTTTCTTT. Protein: CASSFRNTEAFF.

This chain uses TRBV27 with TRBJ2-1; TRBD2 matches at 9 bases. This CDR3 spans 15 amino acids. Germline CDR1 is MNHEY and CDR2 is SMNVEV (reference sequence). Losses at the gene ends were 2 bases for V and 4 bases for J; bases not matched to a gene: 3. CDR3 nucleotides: TGTGCCAGCAGTTTAGCGGGGGGGCAGTACAATGAGCAGTTCTTC. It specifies CASSLAGGQYNEQFF.

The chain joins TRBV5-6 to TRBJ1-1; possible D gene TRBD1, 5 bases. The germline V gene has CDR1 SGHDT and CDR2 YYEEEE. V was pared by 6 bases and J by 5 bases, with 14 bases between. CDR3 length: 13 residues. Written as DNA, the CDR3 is TGTGCCAGCATGACAGAGAGAAGAACTGAAGCTTTCTTT. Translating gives CASMTERRTEAFF. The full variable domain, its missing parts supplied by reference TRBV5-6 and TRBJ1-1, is DAGVTQSPTHLIKTRGQQVTLRCSPKSGHDTVSWYQQALGQGPQFIFQYYEEEERQRGNFPDRFSGHQFPNYSSELNVNALLLGDSALYLCASMTERRTEAFFGQGTRLTVV.

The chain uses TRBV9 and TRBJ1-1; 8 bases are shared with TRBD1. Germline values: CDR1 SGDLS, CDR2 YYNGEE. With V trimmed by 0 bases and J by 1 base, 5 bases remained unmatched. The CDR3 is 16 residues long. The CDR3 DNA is TGTGCCAGCAGCGTAGAGGCGGGACAGGCGAACACTGAAGCTTTCTTT. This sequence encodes CASSVEAGQANTEAFF.

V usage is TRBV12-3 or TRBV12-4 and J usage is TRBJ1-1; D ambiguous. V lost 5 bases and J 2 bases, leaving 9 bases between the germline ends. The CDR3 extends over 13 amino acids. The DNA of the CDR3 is TGTGCCAGCAGTCCGTCGACTAACACTGAAGCTTTCTTT. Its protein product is CASSPSTNTEAFF.

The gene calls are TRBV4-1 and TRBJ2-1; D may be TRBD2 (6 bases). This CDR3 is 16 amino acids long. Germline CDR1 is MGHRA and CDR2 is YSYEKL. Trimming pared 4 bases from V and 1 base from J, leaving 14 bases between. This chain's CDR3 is CASSPPSGDSYNEQFF. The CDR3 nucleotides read TGCGCCAGCAGCCCTCCTTCGGGGGATTCCTACAATGAGCAGTTCTTC.

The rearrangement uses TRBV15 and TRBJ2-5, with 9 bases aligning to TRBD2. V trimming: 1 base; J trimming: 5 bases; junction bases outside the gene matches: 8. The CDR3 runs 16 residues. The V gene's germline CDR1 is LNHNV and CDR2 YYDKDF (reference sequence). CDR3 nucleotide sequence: TGTGCCACCAGCAGAGCCCTAGCGGGGCCGAGGGAGACCCAGTACTTC. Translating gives CATSRALAGPRETQYF.

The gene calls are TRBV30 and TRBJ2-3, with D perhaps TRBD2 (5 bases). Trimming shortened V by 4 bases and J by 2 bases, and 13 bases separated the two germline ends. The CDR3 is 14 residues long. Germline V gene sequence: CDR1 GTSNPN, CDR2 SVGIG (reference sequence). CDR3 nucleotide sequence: TGTGCCTGGACCCTCGGACTCCCCACAGATACGCAGTATTTT. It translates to CAWTLGLPTDTQYF.